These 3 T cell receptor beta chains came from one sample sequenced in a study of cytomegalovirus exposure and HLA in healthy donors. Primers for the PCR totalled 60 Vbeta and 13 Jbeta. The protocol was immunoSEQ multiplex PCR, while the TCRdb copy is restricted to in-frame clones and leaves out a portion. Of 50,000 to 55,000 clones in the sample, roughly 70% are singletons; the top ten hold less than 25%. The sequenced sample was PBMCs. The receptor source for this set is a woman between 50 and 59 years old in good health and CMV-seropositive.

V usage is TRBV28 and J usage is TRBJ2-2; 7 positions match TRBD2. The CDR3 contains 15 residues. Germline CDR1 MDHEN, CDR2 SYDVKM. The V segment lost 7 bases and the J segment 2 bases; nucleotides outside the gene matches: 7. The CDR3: CASKGGSRNTGELFF. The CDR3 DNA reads TGTGCCAGCAAAGGCGGGAGTCGTAACACCGGGGAGCTGTTTTTT.

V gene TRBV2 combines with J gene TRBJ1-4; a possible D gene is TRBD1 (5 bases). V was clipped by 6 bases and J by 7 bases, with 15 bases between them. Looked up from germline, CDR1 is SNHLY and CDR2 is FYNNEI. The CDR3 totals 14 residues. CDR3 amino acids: CASSEGGRGEKLFF. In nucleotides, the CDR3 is TGTGCCAGCAGCGAGGGAGGAAGGGGTGAAAAACTGTTTTTT.

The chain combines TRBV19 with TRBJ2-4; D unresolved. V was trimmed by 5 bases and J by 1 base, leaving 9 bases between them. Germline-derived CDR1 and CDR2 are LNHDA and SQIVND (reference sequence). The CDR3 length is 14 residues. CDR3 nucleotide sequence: TGTGCCAGTAGTTCTTACAGCGCCAAAAACATTCAGTACTTC. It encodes CASSSYSAKNIQYF.